A selection of T cell receptor beta chains follows, all from one sample in a study of blood T cells in healthy people across ages. Via MiXCR, TCRdb re-called the 5' RACE reads, giving one row per CDR3 protein. The data show 700,000 to 800,000 distinct CDR3 sequences, roughly 44% seen once. The specimen sequenced was blood. The receptors were gathered from a woman aged 60-75 years in good health. Both conserved end residues are part of each CDR3. The D gene is left open where the match is weak. Clone size is not always given. Where it is, it says once, few, many or a class for expanded clones.

v_gene	d_gene	j_gene	abundance	CDR3aa	CDR3nt
TRBV7-9	TRBD2	TRBJ2-5	-	CASSLSGSGGKRETQYF	TGTGCCAGCAGCTTAAGCGGTAGCGGGGGGAAAAGGGAGACCCAGTACTTC
TRBV3-1	-	TRBJ2-7	few	CASSQAPLEQYF	TGTGCCAGCAGCCAGGCACCCCTCGAGCAGTACTTC
TRBV7-8	TRBD1	TRBJ1-4	-	CASSFVGYRGPDEKLFF	TGTGCCAGCAGCTTCGTCGGCTACAGGGGACCGGATGAAAAACTGTTTTTT
TRBV5-1	TRBD1	TRBJ2-5	-	CASSLETGVETQYF	TGCGCCAGCAGCTTGGAGACAGGGGTCGAGACCCAGTACTTC
TRBV20-1	-	TRBJ2-1	-	CSAPSTGSSYDEQFF	TGCAGTGCACCTTCCACGGGGAGCTCCTACGATGAGCAGTTCTTC
TRBV5-6	-	TRBJ1-6	few	CASSLTTTGESPLHF	TGTGCCAGCAGCTTAACCACGACAGGAGAGTCACCCCTCCACTTT
TRBV3-1	-	TRBJ2-3	few	CASSQDPGTSTDTQYF	TGTGCCAGCAGCCAAGATCCCGGGACTAGCACAGATACGCAGTATTTT
TRBV9	-	TRBJ2-3	-	CASSVGPTPTDTQYF	TGTGCCAGCAGCGTAGGGCCGACGCCCACAGATACGCAGTATTTT
TRBV9	-	TRBJ2-3	-	CASSAWSRNTDTQYF	TGTGCCAGCAGCGCCTGGTCTAGAAACACAGATACGCAGTATTTT
TRBV9	-	TRBJ2-1	few	CASSVDTSPGNEQFF	TGTGCCAGCAGCGTAGATACTAGCCCGGGCAATGAGCAGTTCTTC
TRBV9	-	TRBJ2-1	-	CASSVSGGGSYNEQFF	TGTGCCAGCAGCGTTTCAGGGGGGGGCTCCTACAATGAGCAGTTCTTC
TRBV24-1	TRBD2	TRBJ2-1	-	CATSVAGDYNEQFF	TGTGCCACCAGTGTAGCGGGAGACTACAATGAGCAGTTCTTC
TRBV7-2	-	TRBJ2-1	-	CASSLSISYNGQFF	TGTGCCAGCAGCTTGAGCATCAGCTACAATGGGCAGTTCTTC
TRBV27	TRBD1	TRBJ1-1	few	CASSLRGGRGFLNTEAFF	TGTGCCAGCAGTTTAAGGGGTGGCAGGGGGTTCTTGAACACTGAAGCTTTCTTT